A selection of T cell receptor beta chains follows, all from one sample in a study of OX40 agonist ivuxolimab in advanced cancers. Produced via immunoSEQ multiplex PCR; TCRdb's table is partial and in-frame only. The sample has about 73,000 clones, roughly 85% seen once; the top ten hold around 0.6%. Sequencing used CD4+ or CD8+ T cells sorted from blood, obtained in a trial of the OX40 agonist ivuxolimab. The receptor set was obtained from an adult with an advanced solid tumor such as melanoma, head and neck, liver or kidney cancer. CDR3s include the opening cysteine and the closing phenylalanine or tryptophan. D genes are given only for firm matches. Size tells how often a clone was seen (once, few, many) or the class of an expanded clone, and some rows leave it out.

d_call	v_call	cdr3_length	clone_size	j_call	cdr3_aa	cdr3_nt
TRBD2	TRBV7-8	17	.	TRBJ2-3	CASSLGGTSGVGDTQYF	TGTGCCAGCAGCTTAGGAGGGACTAGCGGGGTTGGGGATACGCAGTATTTT
.	TRBV6-5	13	.	TRBJ2-1	CASRGRTANEQFF	TGTGCCAGCAGGGGGAGAACTGCCAATGAGCAGTTCTTC
.	TRBV30	15	.	TRBJ2-3	CAWSRRGIGIDTQYF	TGTGCCTGGAGCAGGCGGGGAATTGGAATAGATACGCAGTATTTT
.	TRBV7-6	15	once	TRBJ2-7	CASSLVTGTGYEQYF	TGTGCCAGCAGCTTAGTTACGGGAACAGGCTACGAGCAGTACTTC
.	TRBV18	15	.	TRBJ1-2	CASSPDYRAIHGYTF	TGTGCCAGCTCACCGGATTACAGGGCCATCCATGGCTACACCTTC
TRBD1	TRBV10-3	15	.	TRBJ1-5	CAISDRTGLGQPQHF	TGTGCCATCAGTGACAGGACAGGGTTGGGTCAGCCCCAGCATTTT
.	TRBV6-6	14	.	TRBJ1-5	CASRTTHGDQPQHF	TGTGCCAGCAGGACTACCCACGGCGATCAGCCCCAGCATTTT
.	TRBV7-2	14	.	TRBJ2-7	CASSNFRAFDEQYF	TGTGCCAGCAGCAACTTTCGGGCATTTGACGAGCAGTACTTC
TRBD1	TRBV4-1	15	.	TRBJ1-4	CASSRDRGRGEKLFF	TGCGCCAGCAGCAGGGACAGGGGGCGCGGGGAAAAACTGTTTTTT
.	TRBV28	14	.	TRBJ1-2	CASSLDVAGNGYTF	TGTGCCAGCAGTTTAGATGTTGCAGGGAACGGCTACACCTTC
.	TRBV21-1	14	.	TRBJ2-2	CASSKVRGAGELFF	TGTGCCAGCAGCAAAGTAAGAGGAGCCGGGGAGCTGTTTTTT
.	TRBV19	12	once	TRBJ1-5	CASSSFDQPQHF	TGTGCCAGTAGTTCCTTTGATCAGCCCCAGCATTTT
TRBD1	TRBV9	17	.	TRBJ1-3	CASSVNTGGASGNTIYF	TGTGCCAGCAGCGTTAATACAGGGGGCGCTTCTGGAAACACCATATATTTT
.	TRBV7-9	11	.	TRBJ1-2	CASSPGMSYTF	TGTGCCAGCAGCCCCGGTATGAGCTACACCTTC
.	TRBV6-1	16	few	TRBJ2-7	CASSEAGGRGYYEQYF	TGTGCCAGCAGTGAAGCGGGGGGACGGGGGTACTACGAGCAGTACTTC
TRBD1	TRBV18	15	once	TRBJ2-3	CASSPGTGVADTQYF	TGTGCCAGCTCCCCCGGGACAGGGGTGGCTGATACGCAGTATTTT
TRBD2	TRBV7-2	16	.	TRBJ2-7	CASSLAAAGLSYEQYF	TGTGCCAGCAGCTTAGCAGCAGCGGGGCTCTCCTACGAGCAGTACTTC
.	TRBV7-2	13	.	TRBJ2-3	CASSGVAADTQYF	TGTGCCAGCAGCGGAGTGGCCGCGGATACGCAGTATTTT
TRBD1	TRBV4-2	15	few	TRBJ1-2	CASSERTGGLYGYTF	TGTGCCAGCAGCGAAAGGACAGGGGGCTTATATGGCTACACCTTC
.	TRBV10-1	14	.	TRBJ2-7	CASSEPTGKVEQYF	TGCGCCAGCAGTGAGCCAACAGGGAAGGTCGAGCAGTACTTC
.	TRBV5-8	12	.	TRBJ1-2	CASTGAGRGYTF	TGTGCCAGCACCGGGGCAGGGAGAGGCTACACCTTC
TRBD1	TRBV18	15	once	TRBJ2-7	CASSQRTGDPYEQYF	TGTGCCAGCTCACAGCGGACAGGGGACCCCTACGAGCAGTACTTC
TRBD2	TRBV7-2	15	.	TRBJ2-3	CASSLDSGGVHTQYF	TGTGCCAGCAGCTTAGATAGCGGGGGGGTTCACACGCAGTATTTT
.	TRBV6-6	14	.	TRBJ1-5	CASSYRTERQPQHF	TGTGCCAGCAGTTACAGGACAGAACGCCAGCCCCAGCATTTT
.	TRBV2	15	.	TRBJ1-2	CASSDPGVGAGGYTF	TGTGCCAGCAGTGACCCTGGGGTGGGCGCAGGCGGCTACACCTTC
.	TRBV7-2	14	.	TRBJ2-7	CASSLADPPYPQYF	TGTGCCAGCAGCTTAGCGGACCCTCCTTATCCGCAGTACTTC
TRBD1	TRBV18	15	.	TRBJ2-7	CASSPGQLSSYEQYF	TGTGCCAGCTCACCGGGACAGCTGAGCTCCTACGAGCAGTACTTC
.	TRBV7-9	14	.	TRBJ2-7	CASSFEQSSYEQYF	TGTGCCAGCAGCTTCGAACAGAGCTCCTACGAGCAGTACTTC
.	TRBV5-1	15	.	TRBJ2-3	CASSGGTGHTDTQYF	TGCGCCAGCAGCGGGGGGACGGGGCACACAGATACGCAGTATTTT
TRBD1	TRBV5-1	14	.	TRBJ2-3	CASSRGQDTDTQYF	TGCGCCAGCAGCCGGGGACAGGACACAGATACGCAGTATTTT
.	TRBV7-2	14	.	TRBJ1-5	CASSLTHSNQPQHF	TGTGCCAGCAGCTTGACGCACAGCAATCAGCCCCAGCATTTT
.	TRBV21-1	16	.	TRBJ2-4	CASIGFPGTSENIQYF	TGTGCCAGCATCGGATTCCCCGGGACAAGCGAAAACATTCAGTACTTC